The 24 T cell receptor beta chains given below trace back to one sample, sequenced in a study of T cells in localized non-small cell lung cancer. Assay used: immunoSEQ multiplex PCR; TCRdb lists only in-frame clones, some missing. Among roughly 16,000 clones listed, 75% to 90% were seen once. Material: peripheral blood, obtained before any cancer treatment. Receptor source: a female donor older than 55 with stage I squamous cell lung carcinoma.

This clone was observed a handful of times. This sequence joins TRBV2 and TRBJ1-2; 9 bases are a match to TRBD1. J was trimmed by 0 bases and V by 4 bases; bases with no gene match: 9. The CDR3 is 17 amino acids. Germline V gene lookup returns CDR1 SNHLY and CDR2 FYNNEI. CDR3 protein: CASSAPSGQGANYGYTF. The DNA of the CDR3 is TGTGCCAGCAGTGCACCCTCGGGACAGGGAGCTAACTATGGCTACACCTTC.

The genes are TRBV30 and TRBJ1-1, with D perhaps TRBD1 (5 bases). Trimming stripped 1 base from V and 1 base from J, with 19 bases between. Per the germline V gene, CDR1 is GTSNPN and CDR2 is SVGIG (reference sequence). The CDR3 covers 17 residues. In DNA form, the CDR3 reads TGTGCCTGGAGTGCATTACAGAAGGGACGGTGGAACACTGAAGCTTTCTTT. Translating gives CAWSALQKGRWNTEAFF.

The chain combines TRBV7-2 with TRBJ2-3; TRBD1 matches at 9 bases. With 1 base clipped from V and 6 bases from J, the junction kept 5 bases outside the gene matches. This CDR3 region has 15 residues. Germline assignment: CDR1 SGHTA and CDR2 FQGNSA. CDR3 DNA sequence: TGTGCCAGCAGCTTAGGTGGGACAGGGAAGGATACGCAGTATTTT. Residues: CASSLGGTGKDTQYF.

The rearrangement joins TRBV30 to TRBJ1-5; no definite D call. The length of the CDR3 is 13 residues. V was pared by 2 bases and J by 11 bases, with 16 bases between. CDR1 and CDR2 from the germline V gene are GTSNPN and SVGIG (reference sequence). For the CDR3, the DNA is TGTGCCTGGAGTCCCAACGACCAGCTGACCCAGCATTTT. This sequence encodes CAWSPNDQLTQHF.

DNA of the CDR3: TGTGCCAGCAGCCCAGGACAAGGCCTAGGGGGCTACACCTTC. The encoded protein is CASSPGQGLGGYTF. The chain uses TRBV5-4 and TRBJ1-2; tentative D call: TRBD1 (5 bases). Trimming stripped 4 bases from V and 8 bases from J, with 18 bases between. The CDR3 runs 14 residues. The germline gives CDR1 SGHNT, CDR2 YYREEE (reference sequence).

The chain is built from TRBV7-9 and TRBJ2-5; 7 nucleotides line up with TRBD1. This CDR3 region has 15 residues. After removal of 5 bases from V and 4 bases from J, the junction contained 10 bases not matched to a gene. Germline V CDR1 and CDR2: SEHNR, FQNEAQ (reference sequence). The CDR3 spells CASSRNTGARETQYF. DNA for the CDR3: TGTGCCAGCAGCCGAAATACAGGGGCACGAGAGACCCAGTACTTC.

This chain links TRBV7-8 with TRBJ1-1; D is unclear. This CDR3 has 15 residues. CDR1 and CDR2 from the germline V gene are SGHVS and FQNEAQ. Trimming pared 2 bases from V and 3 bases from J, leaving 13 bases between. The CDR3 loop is CASSLTGGRDTEAFF. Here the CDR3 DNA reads TGTGCCAGCAGCTTAACGGGCGGACGAGACACTGAAGCTTTCTTT.

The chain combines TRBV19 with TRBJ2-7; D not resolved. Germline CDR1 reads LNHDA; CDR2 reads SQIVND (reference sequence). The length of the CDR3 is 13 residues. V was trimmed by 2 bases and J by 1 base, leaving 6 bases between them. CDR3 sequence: CASSITESYEQYF. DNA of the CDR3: TGTGCCAGTAGTATAACGGAATCCTACGAGCAGTACTTC.

The CDR3 is CASSIRGSHEQFF. The CDR3 DNA reads TGTGCCAGCAGCATACGAGGGTCCCACGAGCAGTTCTTC. V is TRBV6-6 and J is TRBJ2-1; tentative D call: TRBD2 (5 bases). Germline V gives CDR1 MNHNY, CDR2 SVGAGI (reference sequence). V gave up 6 bases and J gave up 10 bases, with 16 bases separating them. There are 13 residues in the CDR3.

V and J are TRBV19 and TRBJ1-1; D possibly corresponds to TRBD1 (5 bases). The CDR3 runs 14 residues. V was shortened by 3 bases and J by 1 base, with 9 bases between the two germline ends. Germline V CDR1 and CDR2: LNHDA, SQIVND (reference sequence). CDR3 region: CASSIFGGNTEAFF. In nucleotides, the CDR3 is TGTGCCAGTAGTATCTTTGGGGGGAACACTGAAGCTTTCTTT.

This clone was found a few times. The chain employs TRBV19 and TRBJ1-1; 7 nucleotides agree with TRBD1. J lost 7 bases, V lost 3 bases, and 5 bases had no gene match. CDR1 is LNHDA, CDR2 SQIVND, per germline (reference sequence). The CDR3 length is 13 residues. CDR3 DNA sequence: TGTGCCAGTAGTATTGCGGCAGGGGGTGAAGCTTTCTTT. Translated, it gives CASSIAAGGEAFF.

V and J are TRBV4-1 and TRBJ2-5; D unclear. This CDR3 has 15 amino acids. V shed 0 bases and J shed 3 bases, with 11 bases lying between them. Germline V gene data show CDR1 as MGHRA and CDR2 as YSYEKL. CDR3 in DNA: TGCGCCAGCAGCCAAGATCCCGTGGCAGAAGAGACCCAGTACTTC. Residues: CASSQDPVAEETQYF.

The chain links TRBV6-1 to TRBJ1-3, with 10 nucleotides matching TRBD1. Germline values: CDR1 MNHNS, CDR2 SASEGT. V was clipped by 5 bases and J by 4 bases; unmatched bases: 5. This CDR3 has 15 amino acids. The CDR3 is CASSPTTGGGNTIYF. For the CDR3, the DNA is TGTGCCAGCAGTCCGACGACAGGGGGCGGAAACACCATATATTTT.

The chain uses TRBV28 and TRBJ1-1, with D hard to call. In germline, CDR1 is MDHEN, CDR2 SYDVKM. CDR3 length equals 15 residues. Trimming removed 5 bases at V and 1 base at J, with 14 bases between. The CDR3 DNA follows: TGTGCCAGCAGTGAACACAGAGTGTGGAACACTGAAGCTTTCTTT. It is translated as CASSEHRVWNTEAFF.

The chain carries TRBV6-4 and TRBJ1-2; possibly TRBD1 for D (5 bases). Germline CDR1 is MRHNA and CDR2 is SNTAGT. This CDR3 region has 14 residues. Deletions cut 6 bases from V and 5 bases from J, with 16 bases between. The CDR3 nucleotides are TGTGCCAGCAGCGCAACCGGGACGGGGTATGGCTACACCTTC. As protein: CASSATGTGYGYTF.

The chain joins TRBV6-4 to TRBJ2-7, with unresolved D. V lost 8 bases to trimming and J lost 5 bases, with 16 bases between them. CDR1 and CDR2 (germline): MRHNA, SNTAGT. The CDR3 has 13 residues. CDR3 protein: CASGERDYNEQYF. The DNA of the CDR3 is TGTGCCAGCGGGGAAAGGGATTACAACGAGCAGTACTTC.

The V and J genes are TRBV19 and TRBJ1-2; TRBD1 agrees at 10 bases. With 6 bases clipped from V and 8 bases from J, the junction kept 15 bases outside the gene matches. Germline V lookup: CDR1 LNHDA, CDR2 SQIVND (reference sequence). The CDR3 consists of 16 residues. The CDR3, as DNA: TGTGCCAGTAGAACATTGTCCGGGACAGGGGAATTCGGCTACACCTTC. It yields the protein CASRTLSGTGEFGYTF. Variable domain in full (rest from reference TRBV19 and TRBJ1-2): DGGITQSPKYLFRKEGQNVTLSCEQNLNHDAMYWYRQDPGQGLRLIYYSQIVNDFQKGDIAEGYSVSREKKESFPLTVTSAQKNPTAFYLCASRTLSGTGEFGYTFGSGTRLTVV.

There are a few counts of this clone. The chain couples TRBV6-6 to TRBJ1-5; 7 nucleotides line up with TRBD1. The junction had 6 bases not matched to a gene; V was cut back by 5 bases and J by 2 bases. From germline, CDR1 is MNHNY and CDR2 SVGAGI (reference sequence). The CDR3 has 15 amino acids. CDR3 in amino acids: CASSTGAGGNQPQHF. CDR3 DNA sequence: TGTGCCAGCAGTACAGGGGCTGGGGGCAATCAGCCCCAGCATTTT.

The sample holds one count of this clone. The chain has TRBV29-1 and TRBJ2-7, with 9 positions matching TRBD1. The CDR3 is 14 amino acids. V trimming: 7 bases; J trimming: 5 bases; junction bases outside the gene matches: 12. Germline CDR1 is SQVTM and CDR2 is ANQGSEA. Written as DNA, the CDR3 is TGCAGCGCCGGAAACAGGGGGCGCAGACACGAGCAGTACTTC. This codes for CSAGNRGRRHEQYF.

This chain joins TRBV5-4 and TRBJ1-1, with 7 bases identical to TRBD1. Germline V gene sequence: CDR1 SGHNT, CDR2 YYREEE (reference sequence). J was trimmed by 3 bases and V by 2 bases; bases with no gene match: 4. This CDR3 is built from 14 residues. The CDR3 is CASSLQGIDTEAFF. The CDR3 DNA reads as TGTGCCAGCAGCTTACAGGGGATAGACACTGAAGCTTTCTTT.

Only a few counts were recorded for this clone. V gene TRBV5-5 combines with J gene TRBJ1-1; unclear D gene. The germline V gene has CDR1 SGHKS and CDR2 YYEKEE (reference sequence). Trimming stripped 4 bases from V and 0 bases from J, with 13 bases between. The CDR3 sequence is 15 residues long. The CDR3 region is CASSPSAALNTEAFF. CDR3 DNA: TGTGCCAGCAGCCCGTCGGCGGCCTTGAACACTGAAGCTTTCTTT. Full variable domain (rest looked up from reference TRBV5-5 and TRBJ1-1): DAGVTQSPTHLIKTRGQQVTLRCSPISGHKSVSWYQQVLGQGPQFIFQYYEKEERGRGNFPDRFSARQFPNYSSELNVNALLLGDSALYLCASSPSAALNTEAFFGQGTRLTVV.

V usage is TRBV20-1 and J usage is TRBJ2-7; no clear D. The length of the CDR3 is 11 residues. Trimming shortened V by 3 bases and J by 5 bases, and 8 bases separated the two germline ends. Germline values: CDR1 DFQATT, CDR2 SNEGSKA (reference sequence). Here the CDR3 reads CSARIRHEQYF. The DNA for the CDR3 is TGCAGTGCTAGGATCAGGCACGAGCAGTACTTC.

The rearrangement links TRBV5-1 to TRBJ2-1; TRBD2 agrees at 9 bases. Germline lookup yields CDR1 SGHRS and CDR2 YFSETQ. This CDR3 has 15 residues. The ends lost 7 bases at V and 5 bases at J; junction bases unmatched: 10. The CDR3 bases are TGCGCCAGCTCCCGAGTAGCGGGGGACAACAATGAGCAGTTCTTC. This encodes CASSRVAGDNNEQFF.

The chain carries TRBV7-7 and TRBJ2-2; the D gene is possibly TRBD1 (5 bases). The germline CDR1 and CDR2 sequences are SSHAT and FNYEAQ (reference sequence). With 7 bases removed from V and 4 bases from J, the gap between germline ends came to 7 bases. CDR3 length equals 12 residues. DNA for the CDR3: TGTGCCAGCACCCAGGGCACCGGGGAGCTGTTTTTT. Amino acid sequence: CASTQGTGELFF. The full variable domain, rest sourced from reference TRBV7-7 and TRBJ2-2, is GAGVSQSPRYKVTKRGQDVTLRCDPISSHATLYWYQQALGQGPEFLTYFNYEAQPDKSGLPSDRFSAERPEGSISTLTIQRTEQRDSAMYRCASTQGTGELFFGEGSRLTVL.